The source of this T cell receptor beta chain is a study of T cell changes during pregnancy in multiple sclerosis. The assay was immunoSEQ multiplex PCR, and TCRdb's table has in-frame clones only and misses some. This table has more than 40,000 clones, more than 85% appearing once. The clonotype was recovered from a female donor with multiple sclerosis, enrolled in a pregnancy study. This specimen consisted of CD8+ T cells from peripheral blood mononuclear cells, obtained after pregnancy.

For the CDR3, the DNA is TGTGCCTGGAGTGTTAGCGGATTTTTATCAGAGCAGTTCTTC. Protein sequence: CAWSVSGFLSEQFF. The rearrangement links TRBV30 to TRBJ2-1; a possible D gene is TRBD2 (6 bases). Trimming left V 0 bases short and J 10 bases short, with 16 bases between. Germline CDR1 reads GTSNPN; CDR2 reads SVGIG (reference sequence). CDR3 length: 14 amino acids.